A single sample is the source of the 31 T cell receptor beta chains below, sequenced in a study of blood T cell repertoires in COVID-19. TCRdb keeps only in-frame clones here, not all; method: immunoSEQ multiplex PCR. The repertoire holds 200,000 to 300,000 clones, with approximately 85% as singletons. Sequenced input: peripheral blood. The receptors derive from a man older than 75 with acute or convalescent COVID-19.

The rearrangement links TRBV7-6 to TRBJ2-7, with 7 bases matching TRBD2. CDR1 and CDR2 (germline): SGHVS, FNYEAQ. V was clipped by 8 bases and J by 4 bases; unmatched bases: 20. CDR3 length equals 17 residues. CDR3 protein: CASVPTGVAGVNYEQYF. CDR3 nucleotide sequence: TGTGCCAGCGTTCCCACGGGGGTCGCGGGAGTGAATTACGAGCAGTACTTC. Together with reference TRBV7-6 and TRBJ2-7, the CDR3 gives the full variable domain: GAGVSQSPRYKVTKRGQDVALRCDPISGHVSLYWYRQALGQGPEFLTYFNYEAQQDKSGLPNDRFSAERPEGSISTLTIQRTEQRDSAMYRCASVPTGVAGVNYEQYFGPGTRLTVT.

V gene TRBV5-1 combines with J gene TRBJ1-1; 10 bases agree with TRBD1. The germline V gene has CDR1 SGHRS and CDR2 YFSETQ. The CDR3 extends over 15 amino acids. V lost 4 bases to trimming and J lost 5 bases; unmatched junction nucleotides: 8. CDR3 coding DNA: TGCGCCAGCAGCACGATCGGGACAGGGGATACTGAAGCTTTCTTT. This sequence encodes CASSTIGTGDTEAFF.

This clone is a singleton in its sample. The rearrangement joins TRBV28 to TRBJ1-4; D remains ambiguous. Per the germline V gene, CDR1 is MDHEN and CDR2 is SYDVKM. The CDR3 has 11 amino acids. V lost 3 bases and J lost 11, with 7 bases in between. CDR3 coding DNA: TGTGCCAGCAGTTTTGTGGAGAAACTGTTTTTT. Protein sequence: CASSFVEKLFF.

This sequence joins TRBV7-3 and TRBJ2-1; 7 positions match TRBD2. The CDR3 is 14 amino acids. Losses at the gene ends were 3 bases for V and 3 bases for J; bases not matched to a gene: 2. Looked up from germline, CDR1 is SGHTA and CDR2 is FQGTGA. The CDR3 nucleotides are TGTGCCAGCAGCTTGGCGGGGGACTACAATGAGCAGTTCTTC. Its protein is CASSLAGDYNEQFF.

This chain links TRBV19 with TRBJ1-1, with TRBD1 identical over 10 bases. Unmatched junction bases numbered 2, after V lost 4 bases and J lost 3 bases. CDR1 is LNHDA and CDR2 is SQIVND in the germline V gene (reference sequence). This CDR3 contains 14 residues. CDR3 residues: CASSKGQGYTEAFF. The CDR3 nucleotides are TGTGCCAGTAGTAAGGGACAGGGGTACACTGAAGCTTTCTTT.

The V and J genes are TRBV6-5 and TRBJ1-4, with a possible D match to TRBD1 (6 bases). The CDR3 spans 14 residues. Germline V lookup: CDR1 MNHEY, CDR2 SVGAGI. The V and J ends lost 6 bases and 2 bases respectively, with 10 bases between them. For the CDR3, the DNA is TGTGCCAGCAGGCCCGGACAGACTAATGAAAAACTGTTTTTT. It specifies CASRPGQTNEKLFF.

The CDR3 DNA is TGCAGCGCGCTAACTGGAGGCATACTCCACTTT. This gives the protein CSALTGGILHF. The J gene is TRBJ1-6, the V gene TRBV29-1; D ambiguous. The CDR3 is 11 amino acids. Trimming cost V 7 bases and J 16 bases, with 17 bases left between them. Germline CDR1 reads SQVTM; CDR2 reads ANQGSEA.

The CDR3 region has the DNA TGTGCCAGCTCACCACCCGCAGGGGGCAATCAGCCCCAGCATTTT. It codes for CASSPPAGGNQPQHF. J is TRBJ1-5 and V is TRBV18; D possibly corresponds to TRBD1 (6 bases). This CDR3 is 15 amino acids long. CDR1 is KGHSH and CDR2 is LQKENI in the germline V gene. V lost 0 bases and J lost 2, with 8 bases in between.

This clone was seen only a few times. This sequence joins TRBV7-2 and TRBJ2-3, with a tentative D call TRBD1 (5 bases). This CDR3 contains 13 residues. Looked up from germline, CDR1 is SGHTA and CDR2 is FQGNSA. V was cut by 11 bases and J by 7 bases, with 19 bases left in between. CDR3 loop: CAQGAVTSYTQYF. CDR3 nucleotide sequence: TGTGCCCAAGGGGCGGTCACCTCTTATACGCAGTATTTT.

CDR3 DNA: TGTGCCAGCTCACCAAGGACAGGGGAAGAGGCCCTCCACTTT. Translation: CASSPRTGEEALHF. V is TRBV18 and J is TRBJ1-6; 9 bases fit TRBD1. Germline CDR1 is KGHSH and CDR2 is LQKENI. V was pared by 2 bases and J by 14 bases, with 7 bases of the junction left unmatched. The CDR3 is 14 amino acids. Supplemented by reference TRBV18 and TRBJ1-6, the full variable domain reads NAGVMQNPRHLVRRRGQEARLRCSPMKGHSHVYWYRQLPEEGLKFMVYLQKENIIDESGMPKERFSAEFPKEGPSILRIQQVVRGDSAAYFCASSPRTGEEALHFGNGTRLTVT.

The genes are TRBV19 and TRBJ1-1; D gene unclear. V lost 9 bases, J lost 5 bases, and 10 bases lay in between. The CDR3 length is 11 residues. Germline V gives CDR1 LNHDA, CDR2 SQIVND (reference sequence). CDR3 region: CASYFWTEAFF. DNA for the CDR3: TGTGCCAGCTATTTTTGGACTGAAGCTTTCTTT. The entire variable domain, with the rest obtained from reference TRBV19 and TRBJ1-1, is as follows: DGGITQSPKYLFRKEGQNVTLSCEQNLNHDAMYWYRQDPGQGLRLIYYSQIVNDFQKGDIAEGYSVSREKKESFPLTVTSAQKNPTAFYLCASYFWTEAFFGQGTRLTVV.

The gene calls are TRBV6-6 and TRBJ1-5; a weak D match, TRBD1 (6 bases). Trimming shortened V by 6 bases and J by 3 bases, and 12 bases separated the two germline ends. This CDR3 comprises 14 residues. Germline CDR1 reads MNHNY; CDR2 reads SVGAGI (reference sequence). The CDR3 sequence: CASSSDSPNQPQHF. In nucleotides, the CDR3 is TGTGCCAGCAGCTCGGACAGTCCCAATCAGCCCCAGCATTTT.

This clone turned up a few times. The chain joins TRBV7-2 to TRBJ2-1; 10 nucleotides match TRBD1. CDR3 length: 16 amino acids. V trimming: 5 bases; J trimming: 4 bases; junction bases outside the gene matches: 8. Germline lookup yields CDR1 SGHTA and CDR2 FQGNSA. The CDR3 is CASSISGTGAYNEQFF. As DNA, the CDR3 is TGTGCCAGCAGCATCTCCGGGACAGGGGCGTACAATGAGCAGTTCTTC.

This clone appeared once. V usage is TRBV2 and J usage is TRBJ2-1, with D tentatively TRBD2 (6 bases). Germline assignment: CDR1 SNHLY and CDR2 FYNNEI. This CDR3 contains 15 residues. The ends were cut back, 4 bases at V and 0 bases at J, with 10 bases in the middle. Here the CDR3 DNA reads TGTGCCAGCAGTGTGGGACTGAACTCCTACAATGAGCAGTTCTTC. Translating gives CASSVGLNSYNEQFF.

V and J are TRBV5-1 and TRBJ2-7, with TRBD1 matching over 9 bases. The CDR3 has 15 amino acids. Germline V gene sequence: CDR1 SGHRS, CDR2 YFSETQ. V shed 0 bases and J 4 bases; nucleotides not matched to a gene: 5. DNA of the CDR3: TGCGCCAGCAGCTTGGATGGGACAGGGTATTACGAGCAGTACTTC. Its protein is CASSLDGTGYYEQYF.

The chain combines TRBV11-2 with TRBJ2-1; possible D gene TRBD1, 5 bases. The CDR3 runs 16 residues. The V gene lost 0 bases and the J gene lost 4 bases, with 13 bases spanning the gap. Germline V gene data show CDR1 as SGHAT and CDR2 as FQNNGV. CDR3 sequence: CASSLERLGAYNEQFF. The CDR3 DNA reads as TGTGCCAGCAGCTTAGAAAGGCTTGGGGCTTACAATGAGCAGTTCTTC.

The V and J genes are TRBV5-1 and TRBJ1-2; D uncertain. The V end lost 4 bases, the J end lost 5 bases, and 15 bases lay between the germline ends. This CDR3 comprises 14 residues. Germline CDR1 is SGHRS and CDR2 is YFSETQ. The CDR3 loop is CASSPVMGEYGYTF. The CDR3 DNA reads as TGCGCCAGCAGCCCCGTTATGGGCGAATATGGCTACACCTTC.

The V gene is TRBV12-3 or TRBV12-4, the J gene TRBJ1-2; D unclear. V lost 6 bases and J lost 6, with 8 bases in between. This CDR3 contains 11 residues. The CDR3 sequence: CASSLSHGYTF. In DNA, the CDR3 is TGTGCCAGCAGCCTCAGTCATGGCTACACCTTC.

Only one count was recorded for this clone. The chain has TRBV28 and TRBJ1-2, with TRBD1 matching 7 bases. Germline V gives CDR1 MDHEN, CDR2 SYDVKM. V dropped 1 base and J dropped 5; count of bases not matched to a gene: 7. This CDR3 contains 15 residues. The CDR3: CASSLLRQGSYGYTF. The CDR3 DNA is TGTGCCAGCAGTTTATTGCGACAGGGATCGTATGGCTACACCTTC.

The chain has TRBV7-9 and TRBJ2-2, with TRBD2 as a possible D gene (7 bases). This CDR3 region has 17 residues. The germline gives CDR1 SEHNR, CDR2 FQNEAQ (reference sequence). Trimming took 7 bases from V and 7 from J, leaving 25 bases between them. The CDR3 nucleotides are TGTGCCAGCACCTCTGGTGGATGGGGGGGGCCAGGCGGGGAGCTGTTTTTT. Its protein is CASTSGGWGGPGGELFF. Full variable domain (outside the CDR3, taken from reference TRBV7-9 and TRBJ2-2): DTGVSQNPRHKITKRGQNVTFRCDPISEHNRLYWYRQTLGQGPEFLTYFQNEAQLEKSRLLSDRFSAERPKGSFSTLEIQRTEQGDSAMYLCASTSGGWGGPGGELFFGEGSRLTVL.

The DNA of the CDR3 is TGTGCCAGCAGATCGAGGGCTGATAGCAATCAGCCCCAGCATTTT. It yields the protein CASRSRADSNQPQHF. The chain links TRBV6-6 to TRBJ1-5, with D hard to call. The CDR3 has 15 residues. V lost 6 bases, J lost 0 bases, and 12 bases lay in between. Germline assignment: CDR1 MNHNY and CDR2 SVGAGI (reference sequence).

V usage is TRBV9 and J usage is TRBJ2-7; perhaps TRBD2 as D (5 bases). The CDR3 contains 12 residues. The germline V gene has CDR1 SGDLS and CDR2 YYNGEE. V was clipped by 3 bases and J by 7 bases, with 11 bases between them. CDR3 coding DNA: TGTGCCAGCAGCGCCTCCGGGATAGAGCAGTACTTC. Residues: CASSASGIEQYF.

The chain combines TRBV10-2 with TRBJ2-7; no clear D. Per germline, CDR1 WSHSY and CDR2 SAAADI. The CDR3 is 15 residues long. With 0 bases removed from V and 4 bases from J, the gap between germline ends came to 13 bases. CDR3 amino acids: CASSESPGFLYEQYF. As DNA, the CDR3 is TGCGCCAGCAGTGAGTCCCCGGGTTTTTTGTACGAGCAGTACTTC.

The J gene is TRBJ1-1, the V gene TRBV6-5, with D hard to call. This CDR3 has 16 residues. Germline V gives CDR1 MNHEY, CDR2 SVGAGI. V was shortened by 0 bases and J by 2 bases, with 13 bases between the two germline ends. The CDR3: CASSYSNGPINTEAFF. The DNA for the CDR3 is TGTGCCAGCAGTTACTCGAATGGGCCGATCAACACTGAAGCTTTCTTT.

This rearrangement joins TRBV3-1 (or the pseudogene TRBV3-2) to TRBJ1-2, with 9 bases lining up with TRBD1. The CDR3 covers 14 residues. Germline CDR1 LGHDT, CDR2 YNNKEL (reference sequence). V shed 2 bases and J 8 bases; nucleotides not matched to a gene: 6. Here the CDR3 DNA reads TGTGCCAGCAGCCAACCAAACAGGGGGCAAGGCTACACCTTC. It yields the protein CASSQPNRGQGYTF.

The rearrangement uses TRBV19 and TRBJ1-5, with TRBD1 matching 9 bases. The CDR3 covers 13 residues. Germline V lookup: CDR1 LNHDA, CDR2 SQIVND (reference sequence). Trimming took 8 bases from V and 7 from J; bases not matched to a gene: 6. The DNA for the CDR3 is TGTGCCAGTGGGACAGGGCGGCAACAGCCCCAGCATTTT. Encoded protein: CASGTGRQQPQHF.

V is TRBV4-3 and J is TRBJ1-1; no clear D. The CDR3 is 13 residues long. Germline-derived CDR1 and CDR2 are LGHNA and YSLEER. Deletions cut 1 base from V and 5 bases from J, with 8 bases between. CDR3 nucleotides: TGCGCCAGCAGCCAAGGCACGGTAACTGAAGCTTTCTTT. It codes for CASSQGTVTEAFF.

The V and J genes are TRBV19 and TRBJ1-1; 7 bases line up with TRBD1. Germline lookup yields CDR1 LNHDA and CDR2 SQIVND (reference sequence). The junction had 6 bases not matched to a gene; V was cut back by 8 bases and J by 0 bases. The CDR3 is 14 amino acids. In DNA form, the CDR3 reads TGTGCCAGTGCCCGGGACAGAGTGAACACTGAAGCTTTCTTT. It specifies CASARDRVNTEAFF.

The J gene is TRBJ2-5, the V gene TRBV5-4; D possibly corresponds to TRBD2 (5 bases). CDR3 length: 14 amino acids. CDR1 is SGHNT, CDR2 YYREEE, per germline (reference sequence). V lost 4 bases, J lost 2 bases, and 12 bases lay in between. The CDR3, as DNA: TGTGCCAGCAGCCCGGCAAGAGGGCAAGAGACCCAGTACTTC. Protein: CASSPARGQETQYF.

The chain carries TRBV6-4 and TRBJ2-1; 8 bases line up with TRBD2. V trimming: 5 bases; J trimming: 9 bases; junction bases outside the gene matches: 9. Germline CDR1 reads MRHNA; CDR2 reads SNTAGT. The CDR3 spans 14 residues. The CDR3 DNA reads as TGTGCCAGCAGTAAAAACGGACTAGCCGGTGAGCAGTTCTTC. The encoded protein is CASSKNGLAGEQFF.

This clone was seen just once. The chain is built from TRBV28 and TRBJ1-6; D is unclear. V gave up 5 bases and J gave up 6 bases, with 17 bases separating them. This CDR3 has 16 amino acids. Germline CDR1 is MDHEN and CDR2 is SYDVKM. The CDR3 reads CASSAGGSPFNSPLHF. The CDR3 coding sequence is TGTGCCAGCAGTGCGGGAGGGAGTCCTTTTAATTCACCCCTCCACTTT.